Below, 27 T cell receptor beta chains from the same sample are listed, as sequenced in a study of CD8 T cells in Susac syndrome. When the RNA was reverse transcribed, random hexamers were used with an input of roughly 0.5 to 1 ug. TCRdb re-called the immunoSEQ multiplex PCR reads with MiXCR, one entry per CDR3 protein. Of about 120,000 distinct CDR3 sequences in the sample, roughly 94% were seen once. Sequenced sample: CD8+ T cells from PBMCs. Every receptor here comes from a human donor with Susac syndrome.

CDR3 coding DNA: TGTGCCAGCAGCTCGTGGGAAGGCTACACCTTC. Translated: CASSSWEGYTF. The chain links TRBV7-9 to TRBJ1-2; D unresolved. Trimming removed 4 bases from V and 8 bases from J, with 8 bases in between. The CDR3 spans 11 residues. CDR1 SEHNR and CDR2 FQNEAQ come from the germline V gene (reference sequence).

The V and J genes are TRBV13 and TRBJ2-3; 9 bases map to TRBD2. The CDR3 has 17 residues. V trimming: 4 bases; J trimming: 2 bases; junction bases outside the gene matches: 10. The germline CDR1 and CDR2 sequences are PRHDT and FYEKMQ (reference sequence). The CDR3 protein is CASSSPAGGPPTDTQYF. CDR3 coding DNA: TGTGCCAGCAGCTCCCCCGCGGGGGGGCCCCCCACAGATACGCAGTATTTT.

This chain uses TRBV27 with TRBJ1-2, with 7 bases matching TRBD1. Germline values: CDR1 MNHEY, CDR2 SMNVEV (reference sequence). There are 11 residues in the CDR3. V was pared by 8 bases and J by 7 bases, with 4 bases of the junction left unmatched. DNA of the CDR3: TGTGCCAGCGGTACAGGGGTTGGCTACACCTTC. Translation: CASGTGVGYTF.

The chain carries TRBV19 and TRBJ2-1, with D possibly being TRBD1 (6 bases). Looked up from germline, CDR1 is LNHDA and CDR2 is SQIVND (reference sequence). Trimming took off 3 bases at V and 12 bases at J, with 18 bases between the two ends. The CDR3 is 14 amino acids. CDR3 loop: CASSMGTPTGGQFF. CDR3 coding DNA: TGTGCCAGTAGTATGGGGACACCTACGGGTGGGCAGTTCTTC.

The chain employs TRBV24-1 and TRBJ2-1; D is uncertain. Germline V CDR1 and CDR2: KGHDR, SFDVKD. Between the trimmed V and J ends, which lost 0 bases and 9 bases, there was a span of 8 bases. The CDR3 is 13 residues long. The CDR3 here is CATSDLAASEQFF. The CDR3 DNA follows: TGTGCCACCAGTGATTTGGCAGCGAGTGAGCAGTTCTTC.

The V gene is TRBV30, the J gene TRBJ2-1; 10 bases are shared with TRBD1. This CDR3 comprises 14 residues. Germline CDR1 reads GTSNPN; CDR2 reads SVGIG (reference sequence). The ends lost 1 base at V and 7 bases at J; junction bases unmatched: 4. The CDR3 spells CAWSGDRGRNEQFF. The CDR3 nucleotides are TGTGCCTGGAGTGGAGACAGGGGGCGTAATGAGCAGTTCTTC.

The V call is TRBV12-3 or TRBV12-4, the J call TRBJ2-3; 10 nucleotides align to TRBD1. The CDR3 contains 16 residues. J was trimmed by 4 bases and V by 4 bases; bases with no gene match: 8. The CDR3 region is CASSSPRDRGSDTQYF. The CDR3 DNA is TGTGCCAGCAGTTCCCCCCGGGACAGGGGTTCAGATACGCAGTATTTT.

The rearrangement uses TRBV5-8 and TRBJ1-1; D might be TRBD1 (5 bases). Germline CDR1 and CDR2: SGHTS and YDEGEE. The CDR3 covers 14 residues. Trimming pared 3 bases from V and 3 bases from J, leaving 12 bases between. The CDR3 DNA follows: TGTGCCAGCAGCTCGGACAATATTTACACTGAAGCTTTCTTT. This sequence encodes CASSSDNIYTEAFF.

J is TRBJ1-2 and V is TRBV5-6; a possible D gene is TRBD1 (5 bases). V lost 0 bases, J lost 0 bases, and 6 bases lay in between. The CDR3 covers 14 residues. Per germline, CDR1 SGHDT and CDR2 YYEEEE. CDR3 residues: CASSLGTTNYGYTF. The CDR3, as DNA: TGTGCCAGCAGCTTGGGGACAACTAACTATGGCTACACCTTC.

The chain joins TRBV29-1 to TRBJ2-1; D is ambiguous. Germline-derived CDR1 and CDR2 are SQVTM and ANQGSEA. The CDR3 consists of 15 residues. V lost 7 bases and J lost 0, with 16 bases in between. The chain's CDR3 is CSGNELHSSYNEQFF. For the CDR3, the DNA is TGCAGCGGGAACGAGCTCCACAGCTCCTACAATGAGCAGTTCTTC.

This sequence joins TRBV13 and TRBJ1-1; a weak D match, TRBD1 (5 bases). The CDR3 runs to 13 residues. V lost 8 bases and J lost 2, with 12 bases in between. The germline V gene has CDR1 PRHDT and CDR2 FYEKMQ (reference sequence). CDR3 loop: CASSGDRNTEAFF. Written as DNA, the CDR3 is TGTGCCAGCTCCGGAGACAGAAACACTGAAGCTTTCTTT.

The V and J genes are TRBV20-1 and TRBJ2-1; D remains unclear. Germline V gene data show CDR1 as DFQATT and CDR2 as SNEGSKA (reference sequence). CDR3 size: 15 residues. V was shortened by 4 bases and J by 0 bases, with 13 bases between the two germline ends. CDR3 protein: CSATLGLSSYNEQFF. The CDR3 region has the DNA TGCAGTGCTACCCTAGGCCTGAGCTCCTACAATGAGCAGTTCTTC.

The rearrangement joins TRBV6-7 to TRBJ2-1; D is uncertain. TRBV6-7 is reported as an ORF; its role is uncertain. The CDR3 is made up of 8 amino acids. V was clipped by 5 bases and J by 13 bases, with 3 bases between them. CDR3 sequence (DNA): TGTGCCAGCAGTCCACAGTTCTTC. This gives the protein CASSPQFF.

J is TRBJ2-3 and V is TRBV29-1, with D uncertain. The length of the CDR3 is 12 residues. CDR1 is SQVTM and CDR2 is ANQGSEA in the germline V gene. V lost 1 base and J lost 1, with 3 bases in between. CDR3 loop: CSVEGGTDTQYF. CDR3 in DNA: TGCAGCGTTGAAGGTGGCACAGATACGCAGTATTTT.

The gene calls are TRBV7-9 and TRBJ2-7; D may correspond to TRBD1 or TRBD2 (5 bases each). In germline, CDR1 is SEHNR, CDR2 FQNEAQ (reference sequence). Trimming shortened V by 4 bases and J by 3 bases, and 10 bases separated the two germline ends. The CDR3 runs 13 residues. The CDR3 sequence: CASSWGDSYEQYF. CDR3 bases: TGTGCCAGCAGCTGGGGAGACAGCTACGAGCAGTACTTC.

The chain couples TRBV27 to TRBJ2-5; unclear D gene. CDR1 and CDR2 from the germline V gene are MNHEY and SMNVEV (reference sequence). The length of the CDR3 is 13 residues. V lost 4 bases and J 5 bases, leaving 11 bases between the germline ends. CDR3 coding DNA: TGTGCCAGCAGTTCCCCACGAGTGGAGACCCAGTACTTC. Translating gives CASSSPRVETQYF.

The genes are TRBV5-4 and TRBJ2-1, with 11 bases lining up with TRBD2. This CDR3 spans 18 amino acids. Germline lookup yields CDR1 SGHNT and CDR2 YYREEE (reference sequence). V trimming: 0 bases; J trimming: 0 bases; junction bases outside the gene matches: 5. The CDR3 is CASSLEVSGGGSYNEQFF. The DNA for the CDR3 is TGTGCCAGCAGCTTGGAAGTTAGCGGGGGGGGCTCCTACAATGAGCAGTTCTTC.

V usage is TRBV12-3 or TRBV12-4 and J usage is TRBJ1-2; 8 positions agree with TRBD1. V shed 5 bases and J 4 bases; nucleotides not matched to a gene: 6. The CDR3 loop spans 14 amino acids. The CDR3 loop is CASSQGASGYGYTF. In DNA form, the CDR3 reads TGTGCCAGCAGTCAGGGGGCTTCGGGCTATGGCTACACCTTC.

This chain uses TRBV20-1 with TRBJ2-7; 16 positions match TRBD2. The J segment lost 3 bases and the V segment lost 5 bases, leaving 1 base of the junction unmatched. The germline V gene has CDR1 DFQATT and CDR2 SNEGSKA (reference sequence). The CDR3 totals 14 residues. CDR3 nucleotide sequence: TGCAGTGCTGGGACTAGCGGGGGGGTCTACGAGCAGTACTTC. It specifies CSAGTSGGVYEQYF.

This clonotype has a single count. The chain employs TRBV29-1 and TRBJ2-7; 8 bases align to TRBD1. Germline V gene lookup returns CDR1 SQVTM and CDR2 ANQGSEA. CDR3 size: 16 residues. J gave up 0 bases and V 6 bases, and 13 bases lay outside the gene matches. CDR3 in amino acids: CSVDGLEGQDSYEQYF. Here the CDR3 DNA reads TGCAGCGTGGACGGCTTGGAGGGACAGGACTCCTACGAGCAGTACTTC.

CDR3 sequence reads: CASSEFSYRDSSYEQYF. CDR3 DNA: TGTGCCAGCAGTGAATTCTCCTACAGGGATTCCTCCTACGAGCAGTACTTC. The chain has TRBV25-1 and TRBJ2-7; maybe TRBD1 (6 bases). The CDR3 is 17 residues long. The V end was cut by 1 base, the J end by 0 bases, with 16 bases between. Germline CDR1 reads MGHDK; CDR2 reads SYGVNS.

V and J are TRBV3-1 and TRBJ1-1; perhaps TRBD1 as D (6 bases). Germline CDR1 is LGHDT and CDR2 is YNNKEL (reference sequence). The CDR3 is 13 residues long. V lost 1 base and J lost 4, with 7 bases in between. The CDR3 protein is CASSQGGATEAFF. The CDR3 DNA follows: TGTGCCAGCAGCCAAGGGGGGGCCACTGAAGCTTTCTTT.

This CDR3 reads CASSQVPGQEGQPQHF. CDR3 nucleotides: TGCGCCAGCAGCCAAGTCCCGGGACAGGAGGGTCAGCCCCAGCATTTT. The J gene is TRBJ1-5, the V gene TRBV4-1; 8 nucleotides line up with TRBD1. The CDR3 totals 16 residues. Looked up from germline, CDR1 is MGHRA and CDR2 is YSYEKL. The junction had 8 bases not matched to a gene; V was cut back by 1 base and J by 6 bases.

The chain is built from TRBV30 and TRBJ2-7, with TRBD2 matching 8 bases. V lost 6 bases, J lost 2 bases, and 6 bases stayed unmatched. CDR1 and CDR2 from the germline V gene are GTSNPN and SVGIG (reference sequence). This CDR3 comprises 13 residues. The CDR3 nucleotides are TGTGCCTGCTATAGCGGGAACACCTACGAGCAGTACTTC. Translated: CACYSGNTYEQYF.

The V and J genes are TRBV29-1 and TRBJ2-2; 8 nucleotides match TRBD1. Per germline, CDR1 SQVTM and CDR2 ANQGSEA. Trimming at V came to 6 bases and at J to 4 bases, leaving 4 bases not matched to a gene. The CDR3 contains 13 residues. The CDR3, as DNA: TGCAGCGTAGTCACAGGGGGCACCGGGGAGCTGTTTTTT. Translation: CSVVTGGTGELFF.

The rearrangement uses TRBV11-2 and TRBJ2-2; no definite D call. The CDR3 is 13 residues long. CDR1 is SGHAT and CDR2 is FQNNGV in the germline V gene. Trimming cost V 1 base and J 5 bases, with 5 bases left between them. In DNA form, the CDR3 reads TGTGCCAGCAGCTTAGTTAAGACCGGGGAGCTGTTTTTT. It specifies CASSLVKTGELFF.

The chain is built from TRBV6-5 and TRBJ2-6; D could derive from TRBD1 or TRBD2 (6 bases each). Germline CDR1 MNHEY, CDR2 SVGAGI. Trimming removed 10 bases from V and 4 bases from J, with 11 bases in between. The CDR3 is 13 residues long. The CDR3 DNA follows: TGTGCCAATGGGGGGCCCGGGGCCAACGTCCTGACTTTC. This sequence encodes CANGGPGANVLTF.